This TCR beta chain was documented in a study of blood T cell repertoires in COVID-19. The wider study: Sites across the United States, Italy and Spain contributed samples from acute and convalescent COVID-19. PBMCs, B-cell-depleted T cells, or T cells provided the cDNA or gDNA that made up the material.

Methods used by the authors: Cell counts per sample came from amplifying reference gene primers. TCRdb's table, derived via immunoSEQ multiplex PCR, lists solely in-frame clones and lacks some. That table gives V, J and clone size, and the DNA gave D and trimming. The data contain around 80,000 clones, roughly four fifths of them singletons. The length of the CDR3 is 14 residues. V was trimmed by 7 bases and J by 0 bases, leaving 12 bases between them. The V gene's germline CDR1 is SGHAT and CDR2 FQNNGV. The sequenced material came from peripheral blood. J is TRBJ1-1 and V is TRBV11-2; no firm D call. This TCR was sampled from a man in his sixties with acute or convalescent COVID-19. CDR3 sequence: CASKPSGMNTEAFF. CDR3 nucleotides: TGTGCCAGCAAGCCCTCAGGTATGAACACTGAAGCTTTCTTT.